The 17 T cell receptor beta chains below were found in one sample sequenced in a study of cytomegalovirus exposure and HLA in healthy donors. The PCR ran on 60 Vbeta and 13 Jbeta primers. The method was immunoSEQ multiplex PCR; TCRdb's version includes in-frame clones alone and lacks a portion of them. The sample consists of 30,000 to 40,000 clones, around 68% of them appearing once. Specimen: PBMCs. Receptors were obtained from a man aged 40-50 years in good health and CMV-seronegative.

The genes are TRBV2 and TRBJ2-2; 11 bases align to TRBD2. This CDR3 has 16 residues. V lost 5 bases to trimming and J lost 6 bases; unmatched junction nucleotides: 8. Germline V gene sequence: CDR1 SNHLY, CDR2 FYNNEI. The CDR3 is CASSLAGGQGAGELFF. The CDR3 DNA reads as TGTGCCAGCAGTCTAGCGGGGGGCCAGGGTGCCGGGGAGCTGTTTTTT.

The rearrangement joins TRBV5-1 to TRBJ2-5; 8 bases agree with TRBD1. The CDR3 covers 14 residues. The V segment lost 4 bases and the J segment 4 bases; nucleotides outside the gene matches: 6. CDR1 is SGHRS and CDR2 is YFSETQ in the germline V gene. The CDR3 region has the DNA TGCGCCAGCAGCCTGGACAGGGAAGGAGAGACCCAGTACTTC. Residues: CASSLDREGETQYF. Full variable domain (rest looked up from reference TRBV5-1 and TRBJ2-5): KAGVTQTPRYLIKTRGQQVTLSCSPISGHRSVSWYQQTPGQGLQFLFEYFSETQRNKGNFPGRFSGRQFSNSRSEMNVSTLELGDSALYLCASSLDREGETQYFGPGTRLLVL.

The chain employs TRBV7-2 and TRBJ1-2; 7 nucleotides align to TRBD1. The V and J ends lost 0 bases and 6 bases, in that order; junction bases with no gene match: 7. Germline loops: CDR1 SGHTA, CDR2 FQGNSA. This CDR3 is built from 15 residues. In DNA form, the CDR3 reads TGTGCCAGCAGCTTAGCCCTGACAGGGCCGGATGGCTACACCTTC. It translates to CASSLALTGPDGYTF. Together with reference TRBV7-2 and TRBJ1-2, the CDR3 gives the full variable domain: GAGVSQSPSNKVTEKGKDVELRCDPISGHTALYWYRQSLGQGLEFLIYFQGNSAPDKSGLPSDRFSAERTGGSVSTLTIQRTQQEDSAVYLCASSLALTGPDGYTFGSGTRLTVV.

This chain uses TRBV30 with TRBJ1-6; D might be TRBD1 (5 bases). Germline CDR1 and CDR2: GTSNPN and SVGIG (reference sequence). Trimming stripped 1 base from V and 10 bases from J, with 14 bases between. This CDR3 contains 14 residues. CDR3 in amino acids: CAWSAGRPRSPLHF. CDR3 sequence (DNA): TGTGCCTGGAGTGCAGGGCGGCCTAGGTCACCCCTCCACTTT.

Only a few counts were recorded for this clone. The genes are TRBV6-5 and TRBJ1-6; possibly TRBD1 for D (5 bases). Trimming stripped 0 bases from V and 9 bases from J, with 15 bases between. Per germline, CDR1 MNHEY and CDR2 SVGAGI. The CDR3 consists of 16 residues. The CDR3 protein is CASSYSAGKRVSPLHF. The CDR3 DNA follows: TGTGCCAGCAGTTACTCCGCAGGGAAAAGGGTTTCACCCCTCCACTTT.

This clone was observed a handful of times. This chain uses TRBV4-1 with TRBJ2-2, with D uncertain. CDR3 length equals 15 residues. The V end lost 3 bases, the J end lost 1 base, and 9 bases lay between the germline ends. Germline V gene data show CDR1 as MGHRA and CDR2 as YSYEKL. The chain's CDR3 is CASSHGRLNTGELFF. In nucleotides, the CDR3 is TGCGCCAGCAGCCATGGCAGACTGAACACCGGGGAGCTGTTTTTT.

The CDR3 is CASRVQGARTPLHF. The CDR3 DNA follows: TGTGCCAGCAGGGTACAGGGGGCGCGAACACCCCTCCACTTT. This chain links TRBV27 with TRBJ1-6; 9 nucleotides line up with TRBD1. The CDR3 spans 14 residues. The V and J ends lost 6 bases and 11 bases, in that order; junction bases with no gene match: 8. Looked up from germline, CDR1 is MNHEY and CDR2 is SMNVEV (reference sequence).

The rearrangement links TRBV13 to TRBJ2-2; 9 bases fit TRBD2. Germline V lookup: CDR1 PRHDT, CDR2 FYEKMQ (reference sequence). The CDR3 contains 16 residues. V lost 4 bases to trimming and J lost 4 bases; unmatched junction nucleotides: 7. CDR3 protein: CASSYRGTSPTGELFF. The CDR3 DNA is TGTGCCAGCAGCTACCGGGGGACTAGCCCCACCGGGGAGCTGTTTTTT.

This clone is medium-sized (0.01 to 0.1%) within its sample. In DNA, the CDR3 is TGTGCCAGCAGTGTCCAGGGGGCGGACACCGGGGAGCTGTTTTTT. It encodes CASSVQGADTGELFF. The chain has TRBV2 and TRBJ2-2; 8 bases fit TRBD1. The CDR3 spans 15 residues. Germline V CDR1 and CDR2: SNHLY, FYNNEI. V shed 4 bases and J 3 bases; nucleotides not matched to a gene: 4.

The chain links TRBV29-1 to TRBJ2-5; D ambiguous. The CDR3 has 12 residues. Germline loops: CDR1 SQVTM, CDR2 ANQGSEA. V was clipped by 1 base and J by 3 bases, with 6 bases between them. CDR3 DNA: TGCAGCGTTGAAGTGGCGGAAGAGACCCAGTACTTC. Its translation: CSVEVAEETQYF.

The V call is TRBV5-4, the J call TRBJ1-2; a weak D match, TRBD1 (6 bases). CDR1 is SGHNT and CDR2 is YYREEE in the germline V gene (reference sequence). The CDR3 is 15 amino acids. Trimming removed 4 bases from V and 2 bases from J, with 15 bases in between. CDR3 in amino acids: CASSLQRGGNYGYTF. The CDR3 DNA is TGTGCCAGCAGCCTGCAGAGGGGGGGGAACTATGGCTACACCTTC. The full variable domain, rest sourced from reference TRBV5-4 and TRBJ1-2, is ETGVTQSPTHLIKTRGQQVTLRCSSQSGHNTVSWYQQALGQGPQFIFQYYREEENGRGNFPPRFSGLQFPNYSSELNVNALELDDSALYLCASSLQRGGNYGYTFGSGTRLTVV.

The CDR3 spells CASSSHGTSGGTSTDTQYF. CDR3 coding DNA: TGTGCCAGCAGCTCCCACGGGACTAGCGGGGGAACTAGCACAGATACGCAGTATTTT. The chain combines TRBV11-2 with TRBJ2-3, with 14 bases identical to TRBD2. This CDR3 spans 19 amino acids. Germline trimming cut 4 bases from V and 0 bases from J; bases unmatched to any gene: 9. Germline V CDR1 and CDR2: SGHAT, FQNNGV.

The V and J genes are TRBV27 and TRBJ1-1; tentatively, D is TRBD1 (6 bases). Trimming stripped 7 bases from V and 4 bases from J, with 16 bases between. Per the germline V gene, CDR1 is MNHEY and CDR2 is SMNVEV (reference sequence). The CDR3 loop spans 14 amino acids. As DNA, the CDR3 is TGTGCCAGCAACATCAGGGGTGGTGGCACTGAAGCTTTCTTT. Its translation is CASNIRGGGTEAFF.

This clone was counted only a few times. This CDR3 reads CASSLSDRAETQYF. The DNA for the CDR3 is TGTGCCAGCAGTTTATCGGACAGGGCAGAGACCCAGTACTTC. The chain employs TRBV28 and TRBJ2-5; TRBD1 matches 8 bases. This CDR3 has 14 residues. In germline, CDR1 is MDHEN, CDR2 SYDVKM. After removal of 1 base from V and 4 bases from J, the junction contained 2 bases not matched to a gene.

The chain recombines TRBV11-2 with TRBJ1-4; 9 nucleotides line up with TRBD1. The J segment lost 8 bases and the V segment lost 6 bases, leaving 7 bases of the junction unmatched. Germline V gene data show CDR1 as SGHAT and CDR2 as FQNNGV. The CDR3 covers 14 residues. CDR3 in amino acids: CASRSTGGTEKLFF. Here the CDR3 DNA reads TGTGCCAGCAGGAGTACAGGGGGCACGGAAAAACTGTTTTTT.

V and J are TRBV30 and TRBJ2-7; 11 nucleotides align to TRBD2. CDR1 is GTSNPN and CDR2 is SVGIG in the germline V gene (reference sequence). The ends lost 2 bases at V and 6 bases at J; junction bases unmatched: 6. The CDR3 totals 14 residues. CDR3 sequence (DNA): TGTGCCTGGAGTAAACTAGCGGGGGTTCTCGAGCAGTACTTC. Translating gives CAWSKLAGVLEQYF. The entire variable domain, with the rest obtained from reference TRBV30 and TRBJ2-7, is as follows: SQTIHQWPATLVQPVGSPLSLECTVEGTSNPNLYWYRQAAGRGLQLLFYSVGIGQISSEVPQNLSASRPQDRQFILSSKKLLLSDSGFYLCAWSKLAGVLEQYFGPGTRLTVT.

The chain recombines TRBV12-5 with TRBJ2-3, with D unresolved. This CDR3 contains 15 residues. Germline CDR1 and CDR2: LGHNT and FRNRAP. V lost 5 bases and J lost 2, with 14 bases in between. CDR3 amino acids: CASGPSPHNTDTQYF. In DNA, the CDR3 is TGTGCTAGTGGTCCCTCCCCCCACAACACAGATACGCAGTATTTT.